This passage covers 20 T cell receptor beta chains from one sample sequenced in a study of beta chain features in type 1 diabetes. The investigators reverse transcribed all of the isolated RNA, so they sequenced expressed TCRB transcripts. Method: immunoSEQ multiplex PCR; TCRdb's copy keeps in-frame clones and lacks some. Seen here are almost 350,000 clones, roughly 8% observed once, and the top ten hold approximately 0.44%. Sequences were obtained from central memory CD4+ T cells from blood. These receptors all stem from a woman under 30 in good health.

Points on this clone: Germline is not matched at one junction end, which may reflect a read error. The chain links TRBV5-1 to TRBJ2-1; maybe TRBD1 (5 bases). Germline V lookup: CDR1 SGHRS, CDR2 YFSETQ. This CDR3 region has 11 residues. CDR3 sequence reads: CASSLGHKQFF. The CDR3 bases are TGTGCCAGCAGCTTGGGGCACAAGCAGTTCTTC.

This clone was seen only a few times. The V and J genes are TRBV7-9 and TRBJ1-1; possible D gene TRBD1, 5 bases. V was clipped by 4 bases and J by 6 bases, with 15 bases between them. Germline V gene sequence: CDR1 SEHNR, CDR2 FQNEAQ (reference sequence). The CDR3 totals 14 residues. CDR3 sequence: CASSSGSAGSEAFF. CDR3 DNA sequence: TGTGCCAGCAGCTCAGGGTCAGCAGGATCTGAAGCTTTCTTT.

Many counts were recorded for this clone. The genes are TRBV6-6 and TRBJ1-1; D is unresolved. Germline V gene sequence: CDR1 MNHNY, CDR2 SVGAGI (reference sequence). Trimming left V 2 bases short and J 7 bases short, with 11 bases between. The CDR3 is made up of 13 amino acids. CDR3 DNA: TGTGCCAGCAGTTACCCGGATCTGAGTGAAGCTTTCTTT. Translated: CASSYPDLSEAFF.

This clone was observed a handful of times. The CDR3 coding sequence is TGTGCCAGCAGCGTTTCGAGGGGGTCAGAGACCCAGTACTTC. It codes for CASSVSRGSETQYF. V gene TRBV9 combines with J gene TRBJ2-5; perhaps TRBD1 as D (6 bases). CDR3 size: 14 residues. Germline V gene sequence: CDR1 SGDLS, CDR2 YYNGEE. V was shortened by 2 bases and J by 4 bases, with 12 bases between the two germline ends.

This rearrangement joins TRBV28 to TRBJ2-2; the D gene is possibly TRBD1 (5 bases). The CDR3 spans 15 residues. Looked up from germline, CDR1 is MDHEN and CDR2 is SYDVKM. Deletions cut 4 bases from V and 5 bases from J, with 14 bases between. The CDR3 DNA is TGTGCCAGCAGTTCAACAGGAAGGTGGACCGGGGAGCTGTTTTTT. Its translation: CASSSTGRWTGELFF.

CDR3: CASSFRGQDTEAFF. CDR3 DNA sequence: TGCGCCAGCAGCTTTAGGGGGCAGGACACTGAAGCTTTCTTT. The chain recombines TRBV5-1 with TRBJ1-1, with 7 nucleotides matching TRBD1. Unmatched junction bases numbered 4, after V lost 2 bases and J lost 3 bases. Germline CDR1 and CDR2: SGHRS and YFSETQ. This CDR3 has 14 amino acids. Complete variable domain (other parts from reference TRBV5-1 and TRBJ1-1): KAGVTQTPRYLIKTRGQQVTLSCSPISGHRSVSWYQQTPGQGLQFLFEYFSETQRNKGNFPGRFSGRQFSNSRSEMNVSTLELGDSALYLCASSFRGQDTEAFFGQGTRLTVV.

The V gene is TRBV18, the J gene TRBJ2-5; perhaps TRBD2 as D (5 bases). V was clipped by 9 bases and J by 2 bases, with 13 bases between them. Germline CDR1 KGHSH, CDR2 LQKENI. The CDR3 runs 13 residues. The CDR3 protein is CASSDPGQETQYF. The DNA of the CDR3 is TGTGCCAGTTCGGATCCGGGGCAAGAGACCCAGTACTTC.

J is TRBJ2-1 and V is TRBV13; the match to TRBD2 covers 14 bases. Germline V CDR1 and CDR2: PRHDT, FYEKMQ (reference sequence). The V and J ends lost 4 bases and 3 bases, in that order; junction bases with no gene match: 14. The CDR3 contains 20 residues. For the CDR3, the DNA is TGTGCCAGCAGCTCTTCTCGACTAGCGGGAGGGCCTCTCGTCTACAATGAGCAGTTCTTC. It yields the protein CASSSSRLAGGPLVYNEQFF.

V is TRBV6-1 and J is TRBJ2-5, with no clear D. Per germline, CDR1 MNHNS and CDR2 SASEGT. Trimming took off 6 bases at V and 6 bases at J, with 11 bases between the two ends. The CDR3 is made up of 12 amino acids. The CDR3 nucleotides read TGTGCCAGCAGCGCACCGGCCAAGACCCAGTACTTC. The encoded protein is CASSAPAKTQYF.

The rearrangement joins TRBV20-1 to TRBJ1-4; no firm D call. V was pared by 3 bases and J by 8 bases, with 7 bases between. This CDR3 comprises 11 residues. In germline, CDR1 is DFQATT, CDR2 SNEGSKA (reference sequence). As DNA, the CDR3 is TGCAGTGCTAGGGGCAGCGAAAAACTGTTTTTT. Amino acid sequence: CSARGSEKLFF.

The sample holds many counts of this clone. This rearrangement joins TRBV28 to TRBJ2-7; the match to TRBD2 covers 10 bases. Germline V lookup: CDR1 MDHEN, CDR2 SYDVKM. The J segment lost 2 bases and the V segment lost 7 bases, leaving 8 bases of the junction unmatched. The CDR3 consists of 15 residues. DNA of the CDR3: TGTGCCAGCATCCCCCAAGCGGGAGGGACCTACGAGCAGTACTTC. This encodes CASIPQAGGTYEQYF. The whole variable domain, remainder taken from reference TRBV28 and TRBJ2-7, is DVKVTQSSRYLVKRTGEKVFLECVQDMDHENMFWYRQDPGLGLRLIYFSYDVKMKEKGDIPEGYSVSREKKERFSLILESASTNQTSMYLCASIPQAGGTYEQYFGPGTRLTVT.

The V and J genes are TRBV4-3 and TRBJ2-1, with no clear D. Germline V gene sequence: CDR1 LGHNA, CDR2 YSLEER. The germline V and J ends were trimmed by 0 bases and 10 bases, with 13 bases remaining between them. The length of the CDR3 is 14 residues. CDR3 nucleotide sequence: TGCGCCAGCAGCCAAGATCCGGGCCCTCGAGAGCAGTTCTTC. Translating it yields CASSQDPGPREQFF.

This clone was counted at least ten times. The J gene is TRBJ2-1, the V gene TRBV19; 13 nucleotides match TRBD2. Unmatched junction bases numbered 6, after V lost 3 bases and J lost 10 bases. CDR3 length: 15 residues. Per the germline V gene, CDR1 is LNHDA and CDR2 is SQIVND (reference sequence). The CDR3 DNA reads TGTGCCAGTAGTATTGCGGGACTAGCGGGACGGGAGCAGTTCTTC. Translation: CASSIAGLAGREQFF.

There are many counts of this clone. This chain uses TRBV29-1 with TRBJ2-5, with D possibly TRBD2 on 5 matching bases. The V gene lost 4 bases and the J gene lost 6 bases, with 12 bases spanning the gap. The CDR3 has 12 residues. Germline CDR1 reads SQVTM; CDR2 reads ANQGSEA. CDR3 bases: TGCAGCGTTGGGAGGTCCGGCCAGACCCAGTACTTC. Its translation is CSVGRSGQTQYF.

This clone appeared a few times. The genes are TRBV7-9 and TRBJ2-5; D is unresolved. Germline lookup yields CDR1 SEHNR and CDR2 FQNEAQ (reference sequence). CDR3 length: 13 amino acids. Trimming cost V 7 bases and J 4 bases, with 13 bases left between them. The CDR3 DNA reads TGTGCCAGCAACAGAGTCCAAAGAGAGACCCAGTACTTC. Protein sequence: CASNRVQRETQYF.

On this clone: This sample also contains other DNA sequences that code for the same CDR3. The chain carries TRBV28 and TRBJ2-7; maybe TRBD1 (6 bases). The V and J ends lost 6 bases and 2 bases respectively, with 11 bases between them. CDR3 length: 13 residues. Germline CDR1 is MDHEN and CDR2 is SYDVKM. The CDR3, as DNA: TGTGCCAGCAGGGTAGGGGGTGCCTACGAGCAGTACTTC. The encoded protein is CASRVGGAYEQYF.

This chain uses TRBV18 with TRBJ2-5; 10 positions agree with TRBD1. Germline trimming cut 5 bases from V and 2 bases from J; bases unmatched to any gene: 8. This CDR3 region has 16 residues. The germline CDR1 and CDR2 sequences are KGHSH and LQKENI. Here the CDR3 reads CASSADRGHGQETQYF. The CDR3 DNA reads TGTGCCAGCTCAGCCGACAGGGGGCACGGGCAAGAGACCCAGTACTTC.

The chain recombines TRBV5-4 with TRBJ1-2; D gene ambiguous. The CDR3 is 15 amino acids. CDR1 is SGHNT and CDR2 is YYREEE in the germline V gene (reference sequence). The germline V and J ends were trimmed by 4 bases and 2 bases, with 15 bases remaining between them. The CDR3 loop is CASSQDPGGNYGYTF. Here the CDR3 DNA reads TGTGCCAGCAGCCAAGATCCAGGCGGGAACTATGGCTACACCTTC.

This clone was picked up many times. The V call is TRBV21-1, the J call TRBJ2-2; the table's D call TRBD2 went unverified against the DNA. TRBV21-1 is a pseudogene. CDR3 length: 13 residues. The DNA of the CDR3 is TGTGCCAGCAGCAAAGCGCAAGAGGAAAAGCTGTTTTTT. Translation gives CASSKAQEEKLFF.

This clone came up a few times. The CDR3 DNA follows: TGTGCCAGCAGCACCCGGGCCATCCCCTCGGGCGAGCAGTACTTC. Translation: CASSTRAIPSGEQYF. The chain carries TRBV27 and TRBJ2-7; unclear D gene. The V and J ends lost 6 bases and 6 bases respectively, with 21 bases between them. This CDR3 is built from 15 residues. CDR1 and CDR2 from the germline V gene are MNHEY and SMNVEV (reference sequence).